One sample yielded the 22 T cell receptor beta chains listed below, sequenced in a study of T cells in Graves' hyperthyroidism and ophthalmopathy. Amplification of TCR beta CDR3 regions was performed using RNA transcripts as template. A set of HTBI primers served as the primers for a first-round RT-PCR of the TCR CDR3. TCRdb reanalysed the multiplex PCR reads using MiXCR and keeps one entry per CDR3 protein. The data contain 300,000 to 400,000 distinct CDR3 sequences, 15% to 20% of them singletons. Sequencing was done on a sample of blood. The receptors derive from a woman aged 45-65 years with Graves' hyperthyroidism.

This clonotype was observed a handful of times. The rearrangement uses TRBV6-1 and TRBJ1-1, with D unclear. CDR1 is MNHNS and CDR2 is SASEGT in the germline V gene. V lost 6 bases, J lost 4 bases, and 12 bases lay in between. The CDR3 has 13 residues. The CDR3 DNA is TGTGCCAGCAGCCCCTTGCTTGGCACTGAAGCTTTCTTT. Encoded protein: CASSPLLGTEAFF.

A note on this clonotype: A read error may be the cause here, since a much bigger clone is one base away. The chain combines TRBV28 with TRBJ1-2; no reliable D call. This CDR3 has 13 residues. Germline assignment: CDR1 MDHEN and CDR2 SYDVKM. V lost 4 bases, J lost 4 bases, and 10 bases lay in between. The CDR3 region has the DNA TGTGCCAGCAGTTCAGGACGAGTCTATGGCTACACCTTC. Translating it yields CASSSGRVYGYTF.

The CDR3 protein is CASSLGRLATTYEQYF. CDR3 nucleotide sequence: TGTGCCAGCAGCTTGGGAAGACTAGCGACCACCTACGAGCAGTACTTC. J is TRBJ2-7 and V is TRBV5-5; 8 positions agree with TRBD2. The V gene end was trimmed by 0 bases and the J gene end by 2 bases; junction bases not matched to a gene: 7. CDR3 length equals 16 residues. The germline CDR1 and CDR2 sequences are SGHKS and YYEKEE (reference sequence).

This clonotype was recorded many times. The CDR3 does not end in the conserved phenylalanine or tryptophan, so this is likely a read error. The chain links TRBV11-2 to TRBJ2-1; 7 bases map to TRBD2. The length of the CDR3 is 16 residues. Germline CDR1 SGHAT, CDR2 FQNNGV. The V and J ends lost 5 bases and 2 bases, in that order; junction bases with no gene match: 9. CDR3 protein: CASSGDSAGAYNEQFL. CDR3 sequence (DNA): TGTGCCAGCAGCGGAGACTCCGCGGGGGCCTACAATGAGCAGTTCCTC.

Only one count was recorded for this clonotype. The chain employs TRBV6-1 and TRBJ1-5; no reliable D call. The CDR3 runs 13 residues. The germline V gene encodes CDR1 MNHNS and CDR2 SASEGT. V lost 5 bases and J lost 3, with 8 bases in between. As DNA, the CDR3 is TGTGCCAGCAGTACCGGGGACAATCAGCCCCAGCATTTT. Protein: CASSTGDNQPQHF.

This clonotype has just a few counts. The V gene is TRBV9, the J gene TRBJ1-1; D is uncertain. This CDR3 spans 13 amino acids. The V and J ends lost 3 bases and 3 bases respectively, with 9 bases between them. CDR1 is SGDLS, CDR2 YYNGEE, per germline. DNA of the CDR3: TGTGCCAGCAGCGCTCAGGTGGACACTGAAGCTTTCTTT. It translates to CASSAQVDTEAFF.

This clonotype was seen a handful of times. The chain is built from TRBV5-6 and TRBJ1-1; D is perhaps TRBD1 (5 bases). Looked up from germline, CDR1 is SGHDT and CDR2 is YYEEEE. This CDR3 is 14 amino acids long. V lost 2 bases and J 3 bases, leaving 11 bases between the germline ends. Written as DNA, the CDR3 is TGTGCCAGCAGCTTCCGAGGGGCGGACACTGAAGCTTTCTTT. It specifies CASSFRGADTEAFF.

This clonotype was found many times. The chain carries TRBV11-2 and TRBJ2-7; D possibly matches TRBD1 or TRBD2 (6 bases each). The CDR3 has 14 amino acids. V was trimmed by 0 bases and J by 6 bases, leaving 12 bases between them. Germline CDR1 is SGHAT and CDR2 is FQNNGV. CDR3 bases: TGTGCCAGCAGCTTAGATCTCGGGGGCGCCGAGCAGTACTTC. Translating it yields CASSLDLGGAEQYF.

The chain recombines TRBV27 with TRBJ1-5; perhaps TRBD1 as D (6 bases). V lost 6 bases and J 3 bases, leaving 9 bases between the germline ends. This CDR3 spans 13 amino acids. Looked up from germline, CDR1 is MNHEY and CDR2 is SMNVEV (reference sequence). CDR3 sequence (DNA): TGTGCCAGCAGGACAGGTGACAATCAGCCCCAGCATTTT. Its translation is CASRTGDNQPQHF.

The gene calls are TRBV10-1 and TRBJ2-1; TRBD1 matches at 10 bases. CDR3 length: 16 amino acids. Germline V gene data show CDR1 as WNHNN and CDR2 as SYGVQD (reference sequence). The V and J ends lost 6 bases and 8 bases, in that order; junction bases with no gene match: 13. DNA of the CDR3: TGCGCCAGCAGCTACCCCGGGACAGGGGATAGCCATGAGCAGTTCTTC. Its protein product is CASSYPGTGDSHEQFF.

This clonotype was seen only a few times. J is TRBJ1-2 and V is TRBV6-1; D is perhaps TRBD1 (6 bases). The CDR3 has 15 amino acids. Germline lookup yields CDR1 MNHNS and CDR2 SASEGT. Trimming took off 5 bases at V and 4 bases at J, with 17 bases between the two ends. The CDR3 loop is CASSQGGGTSYGYTF. In nucleotides, the CDR3 is TGTGCCAGCAGTCAGGGAGGGGGGACCTCCTATGGCTACACCTTC.

This clonotype turned up a few times. The rearrangement uses TRBV2 and TRBJ2-7; 7 bases fit TRBD2. CDR1 is SNHLY, CDR2 FYNNEI, per germline. The V gene end was trimmed by 4 bases and the J gene end by 4 bases; junction bases not matched to a gene: 13. This CDR3 region has 16 residues. This chain's CDR3 is CASSVTSSGQQYEQYF. CDR3 nucleotide sequence: TGTGCCAGCAGTGTAACTTCTAGCGGTCAACAGTACGAGCAGTACTTC. Full variable domain (remainder filled in from reference TRBV2 and TRBJ2-7): EPEVTQTPSHQVTQMGQEVILRCVPISNHLYFYWYRQILGQKVEFLVSFYNNEISEKSEIFDDQFSVERPDGSNFTLKIRSTKLEDSAMYFCASSVTSSGQQYEQYFGPGTRLTVT.

The genes are TRBV19 and TRBJ1-5; D unclear. Germline V gives CDR1 LNHDA, CDR2 SQIVND (reference sequence). The CDR3 has 13 residues. Trimming shortened V by 5 bases and J by 4 bases, and 9 bases separated the two germline ends. CDR3 sequence (DNA): TGTGCCAGTAGTTTGGCAGCAAATCAGCCCCAGCATTTT. Translation gives CASSLAANQPQHF.

V is TRBV7-9 and J is TRBJ2-2, with D possibly TRBD2 on 7 matching bases. There are 16 residues in the CDR3. Germline V gives CDR1 SEHNR, CDR2 FQNEAQ (reference sequence). V lost 6 bases and J lost 3, with 17 bases in between. The CDR3 loop reads CASRVRGAQDTGELFF. For the CDR3, the DNA is TGTGCCAGCAGAGTACGGGGGGCGCAGGACACCGGGGAGCTGTTTTTT.

The chain has TRBV28 and TRBJ1-6; the D gene is possibly TRBD1 (6 bases). V lost 3 bases, J lost 7 bases, and 13 bases lay in between. The CDR3 sequence is 15 residues long. Germline CDR1 reads MDHEN; CDR2 reads SYDVKM. CDR3 residues: CASSFGNRGNSPLHF. CDR3 bases: TGTGCCAGCAGTTTCGGGAATAGGGGGAATTCACCCCTCCACTTT.

This clonotype has a handful of counts. This chain uses TRBV10-3 with TRBJ1-4, with D tentatively TRBD1 (5 bases). The CDR3 runs 13 residues. Trimming removed 7 bases at V and 8 bases at J, with 14 bases between. Per germline, CDR1 ENHRY and CDR2 SYGVKD. DNA for the CDR3: TGTGCCATCAAAGAAGCGGGGGACGAAAAACTGTTTTTT. Its translation: CAIKEAGDEKLFF.

The chain employs TRBV5-6 and TRBJ2-1; D call uncertain. This CDR3 comprises 14 residues. Trimming removed 0 bases from V and 5 bases from J, with 9 bases in between. CDR1 and CDR2 (germline): SGHDT, YYEEEE. CDR3 residues: CASSLEGWDNEQFF. In DNA form, the CDR3 reads TGTGCCAGCAGCTTGGAGGGCTGGGACAATGAGCAGTTCTTC.

The rearrangement links TRBV19 to TRBJ1-4, with D hard to call. The CDR3 is made up of 16 amino acids. The V gene's germline CDR1 is LNHDA and CDR2 SQIVND (reference sequence). Deletions cut 0 bases from V and 0 bases from J, with 8 bases between. The CDR3 is CASSIDRRSTNEKLFF. The CDR3 DNA follows: TGTGCCAGTAGTATAGACCGACGGTCAACTAATGAAAAACTGTTTTTT.

This clonotype was observed a handful of times. The J gene is TRBJ2-3, the V gene TRBV18; 8 bases match TRBD2. V shed 3 bases and J 6 bases; nucleotides not matched to a gene: 5. Germline CDR1 reads KGHSH; CDR2 reads LQKENI. This CDR3 has 14 amino acids. As DNA, the CDR3 is TGTGCCAGCTCACCGGGACTAGAAGTGGATACGCAGTATTTT. Translation gives CASSPGLEVDTQYF. The full variable domain, with the rest looked up from reference TRBV18 and TRBJ2-3, is NAGVMQNPRHLVRRRGQEARLRCSPMKGHSHVYWYRQLPEEGLKFMVYLQKENIIDESGMPKERFSAEFPKEGPSILRIQQVVRGDSAAYFCASSPGLEVDTQYFGPGTRLTVL.

The sample holds many counts of this clonotype. The chain recombines TRBV12-3 or TRBV12-4 with TRBJ2-1; 10 bases are a match to TRBD2. The CDR3 is 15 amino acids. V was clipped by 5 bases and J by 4 bases; unmatched bases: 5. The DNA for the CDR3 is TGTGCCAGCAGTCTTAGCGGGGGGTCTTACAATGAGCAGTTCTTC. Residues: CASSLSGGSYNEQFF.

The chain carries TRBV15 and TRBJ1-2; D not certain. From germline, CDR1 is LNHNV and CDR2 YYDKDF (reference sequence). V shed 3 bases and J shed 6 bases, with 8 bases lying between them. This CDR3 comprises 12 residues. CDR3 sequence reads: CATSRTGDGYTF. The DNA for the CDR3 is TGTGCCACCAGCAGGACTGGCGATGGCTACACCTTC.

In this sample, this clonotype turned up many times. This rearrangement joins TRBV12-3 or TRBV12-4 to TRBJ1-1, with 9 bases matching TRBD1. The CDR3 length is 16 residues. The V segment lost 6 bases and the J segment 4 bases; nucleotides outside the gene matches: 12. CDR3 DNA: TGTGCCAGCAGGCGGGACCGACAGGGGGAGGGCACTGAAGCTTTCTTT. Translating it yields CASRRDRQGEGTEAFF.